This record looks at one T cell receptor beta chain sequence and its context. This sample is drawn from a study of OX40 agonist ivuxolimab in advanced cancers. This CDR3 has 14 amino acids. The V and J ends lost 4 bases and 3 bases respectively, with 10 bases between them. CDR1 SGHNT and CDR2 YYREEE come from the germline V gene (reference sequence). Blood was sampled at baseline, cycle 4 day 1, and cycle 7 day 1. Produced via immunoSEQ multiplex PCR; TCRdb's table is partial and in-frame only. The table lists 77,000 or so clones, 92% of them singletons. The sequence derives from an adult with an advanced solid tumor such as melanoma, head and neck, liver or kidney cancer. V gene TRBV5-4 combines with J gene TRBJ2-2; D remains unclear. This specimen consisted of CD4+ or CD8+ T cells sorted from blood, obtained in a trial of the OX40 agonist ivuxolimab. The CDR3 loop reads CASSPPPDTGELFF. In DNA form, the CDR3 reads TGTGCCAGCAGCCCCCCCCCGGACACCGGGGAGCTGTTTTTT.